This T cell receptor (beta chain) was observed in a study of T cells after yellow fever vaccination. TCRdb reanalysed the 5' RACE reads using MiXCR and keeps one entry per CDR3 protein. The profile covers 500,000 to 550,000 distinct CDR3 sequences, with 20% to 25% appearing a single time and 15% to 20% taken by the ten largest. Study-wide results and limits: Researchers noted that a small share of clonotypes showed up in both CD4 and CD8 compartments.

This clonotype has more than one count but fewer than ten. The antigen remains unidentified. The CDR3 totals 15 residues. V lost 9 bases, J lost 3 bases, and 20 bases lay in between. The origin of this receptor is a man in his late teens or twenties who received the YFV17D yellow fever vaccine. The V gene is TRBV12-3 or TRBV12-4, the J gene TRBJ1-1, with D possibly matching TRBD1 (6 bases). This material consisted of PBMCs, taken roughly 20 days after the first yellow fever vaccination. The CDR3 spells CASREAGALHTEAFF. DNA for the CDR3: TGTGCCAGTAGGGAGGCAGGGGCTCTCCACACTGAAGCTTTCTTT.